A single sample is the source of the 20 T cell receptor beta chains below, sequenced in a study of blood T cells in healthy people across ages. A J-beta primer mix and a sample-barcoded 5' primer were used in a second PCR of roughly 7 to 12 cycles. TCRdb reprocessed the 5' RACE reads with MiXCR, giving one entry per CDR3 protein. The sample includes fewer than 1.5 million distinct CDR3 sequences, approximately 40% seen only once; the top ten take under 8%. Specimen: blood. The receptors originated from a woman in her late teens or twenties in good health.

This clonotype was recorded a few times. The J gene is TRBJ1-4, the V gene TRBV6-5, with a weak D call TRBD1 (5 bases). The length of the CDR3 is 15 residues. The germline CDR1 and CDR2 sequences are MNHEY and SVGAGI. The V end was cut by 4 bases, the J end by 4 bases, with 13 bases between. This chain's CDR3 is CASSLSDSYNEKLFF. Here the CDR3 DNA reads TGTGCCAGCAGTTTGTCCGACAGTTATAATGAAAAACTGTTTTTT.

This clonotype was counted ten times or more. The V and J genes are TRBV9 and TRBJ2-6; D not certain. From germline, CDR1 is SGDLS and CDR2 YYNGEE. The CDR3 is 15 residues long. Trimming cost V 0 bases and J 0 bases, with 4 bases left between them. The CDR3 here is CASSVGGSGANVLTF. CDR3 nucleotides: TGTGCCAGCAGCGTAGGGGGCTCTGGGGCCAACGTCCTGACTTTC.

The V gene is TRBV12-3 or TRBV12-4, the J gene TRBJ2-3; 7 bases line up with TRBD2. This CDR3 has 15 residues. J was trimmed by 1 base and V by 6 bases; bases with no gene match: 7. CDR3 nucleotide sequence: TGTGCCAGCAGCCGGAGCGGGATGGGCACAGATACGCAGTATTTT. Residues: CASSRSGMGTDTQYF.

The chain links TRBV6-5 to TRBJ1-5, with 7 bases fitting TRBD1. Per germline, CDR1 MNHEY and CDR2 SVGAGI. CDR3 length: 15 amino acids. The V segment lost 2 bases and the J segment 1 base; nucleotides outside the gene matches: 2. CDR3 in amino acids: CASSYATGSNQPQHF. The CDR3 DNA reads as TGTGCCAGCAGTTACGCGACAGGGAGCAATCAGCCCCAGCATTTT.

Worth noting for this clonotype: Germline is not matched at one junction end, which may reflect a read error. The DNA of the CDR3 is TGCGGTGCTTTGACAGACCCTGAAGCTTTCTTT. As protein: CGALTDPEAFF. The chain combines TRBV20-1 with TRBJ1-1; D may be TRBD1 (5 bases). From germline, CDR1 is DFQATT and CDR2 SNEGSKA (reference sequence). This CDR3 contains 11 residues.

The chain combines TRBV2 with TRBJ2-7; either TRBD1 or TRBD2 may fit D (5 bases each). Trimming shortened V by 8 bases and J by 3 bases, and 17 bases separated the two germline ends. This CDR3 comprises 14 residues. CDR1 and CDR2 (germline): SNHLY, FYNNEI. The CDR3, as DNA: TGTGCCAGCTGGTCGGGGACGGCCGGCTACGAGCAGTACTTC. It is translated as CASWSGTAGYEQYF.

V usage is TRBV4-1 and J usage is TRBJ1-2; 8 bases align to TRBD1. Germline V gives CDR1 MGHRA, CDR2 YSYEKL. J gave up 3 bases and V 4 bases, and 7 bases lay outside the gene matches. This CDR3 region has 15 residues. This CDR3 reads CASSLSQGAYYGYTF. CDR3 DNA: TGCGCCAGCAGCCTATCTCAGGGGGCGTACTATGGCTACACCTTC.

This chain links TRBV20-1 with TRBJ2-1, with 11 bases identical to TRBD2. The germline V gene has CDR1 DFQATT and CDR2 SNEGSKA (reference sequence). Trimming at V came to 0 bases and at J to 4 bases, leaving 8 bases not matched to a gene. CDR3 length: 17 residues. The chain's CDR3 is CSARDMVTSGEYNEQFF. CDR3 DNA sequence: TGCAGTGCTAGAGATATGGTGACTAGCGGGGAATACAATGAGCAGTTCTTC.

Turning to this clonotype: Compared with germline, one end of the junction differs, possibly owing to a read error. The V gene is TRBV7-9, the J gene TRBJ2-3, with 7 bases aligning to TRBD2. CDR1 SEHNR and CDR2 FQNEAQ come from the germline V gene (reference sequence). This CDR3 comprises 14 residues. In DNA, the CDR3 is TGTGCCAGCAAAACGGCAGGGAGGGGAGATGCGCAGTATTTT. Its translation is CASKTAGRGDAQYF.

This clonotype was seen a handful of times. The chain joins TRBV20-1 to TRBJ2-1; the D gene is possibly TRBD2 (6 bases). V was pared by 8 bases and J by 3 bases, with 14 bases between. The CDR3 has 13 residues. Germline V gene sequence: CDR1 DFQATT, CDR2 SNEGSKA (reference sequence). The CDR3 here is CSPGTLDYNEQFF. The CDR3 nucleotides are TGCAGTCCCGGGACTCTTGACTACAATGAGCAGTTCTTC.

V gene TRBV3-1 combines with J gene TRBJ2-1; unclear D gene. With 4 bases removed from V and 12 bases from J, the gap between germline ends came to 16 bases. The CDR3 spans 13 residues. Looked up from germline, CDR1 is LGHDT and CDR2 is YNNKEL (reference sequence). This chain's CDR3 is CASSLGSPPTQFF. The DNA of the CDR3 is TGTGCCAGCAGCCTCGGATCGCCTCCAACGCAGTTCTTC.

In this sample, this clonotype turned up a few times. CDR3 sequence: CASADTNYGYTF. The CDR3 region has the DNA TGTGCCAGCGCGGACACTAACTATGGCTACACCTTC. The chain couples TRBV18 to TRBJ1-2; the D gene is possibly TRBD1 (5 bases). From germline, CDR1 is KGHSH and CDR2 LQKENI. V was trimmed by 8 bases and J by 0 bases, leaving 7 bases between them. The CDR3 is made up of 12 amino acids.

This sequence joins TRBV6-1 and TRBJ1-2; D gene uncertain. Germline V gene lookup returns CDR1 MNHNS and CDR2 SASEGT. The CDR3 sequence is 13 residues long. Trimming cost V 5 bases and J 3 bases, with 10 bases left between them. The DNA for the CDR3 is TGTGCCAGCAGTCACACGGTGGACTATGGCTACACCTTC. It is translated as CASSHTVDYGYTF.

This clonotype showed up just a few times. This sequence joins TRBV5-5 and TRBJ2-5, with D perhaps TRBD2 (5 bases). This CDR3 is 13 amino acids long. The V end lost 3 bases, the J end lost 7 bases, and 13 bases lay between the germline ends. CDR1 is SGHKS, CDR2 YYEKEE, per germline (reference sequence). The CDR3 coding sequence is TGTGCCAGCAGCTCGAGCCAAGGGAGGACCCAGTACTTC. Translation: CASSSSQGRTQYF.

This chain uses TRBV28 with TRBJ2-7; 11 positions agree with TRBD2. The germline CDR1 and CDR2 sequences are MDHEN and SYDVKM. Trimming removed 2 bases from V and 3 bases from J; junction bases left unmatched: 9. The CDR3 spans 17 residues. Written as DNA, the CDR3 is TGTGCCAGCAGTTTAGCTCCGGGACTAGCGGACCTCTACGAGCAGTACTTC. Translating gives CASSLAPGLADLYEQYF.

This clonotype came up once. The chain combines TRBV29-1 with TRBJ1-1; D is undetermined. The germline V gene encodes CDR1 SQVTM and CDR2 ANQGSEA. This CDR3 region has 14 residues. The V end lost 4 bases, the J end lost 0 bases, and 12 bases lay between the germline ends. CDR3 loop: CSVGRALMNTEAFF. CDR3 bases: TGCAGCGTTGGGAGGGCGTTGATGAACACTGAAGCTTTCTTT.

This chain joins TRBV12-3 or TRBV12-4 and TRBJ2-7; D perhaps matches TRBD2 (5 bases). The CDR3 is 14 residues long. V was pared by 3 bases and J by 5 bases, with 14 bases between. CDR3 sequence: CASSFNYGMDEQYF. The CDR3 DNA reads as TGTGCCAGCAGTTTTAATTACGGGATGGACGAGCAGTACTTC.

The CDR3 bases are TGTGCCACCCAAACCCCGGGACAGGGCACAACTAATGAAAAACTGTTTTTT. Translated: CATQTPGQGTTNEKLFF. The chain is built from TRBV28 and TRBJ1-4, with 9 positions matching TRBD1. The CDR3 loop spans 17 amino acids. Trimming at V came to 10 bases and at J to 0 bases, leaving 12 bases not matched to a gene. The germline V gene encodes CDR1 MDHEN and CDR2 SYDVKM.

The rearrangement joins TRBV6-1 to TRBJ2-7; TRBD2 matches at 13 bases. Germline values: CDR1 MNHNS, CDR2 SASEGT. The V segment lost 6 bases and the J segment 7 bases; nucleotides outside the gene matches: 12. CDR3 length: 16 amino acids. CDR3 residues: CASRPLGTSGVNEQYF. DNA for the CDR3: TGTGCCAGCAGGCCCCTCGGGACTAGCGGGGTAAATGAGCAGTACTTC.

This clonotype was seen more than once but under ten times. The rearrangement links TRBV6-2 or TRBV6-3 to TRBJ2-4; 7 nucleotides match TRBD1. J lost 4 bases, V lost 8 bases, and 14 bases had no gene match. This CDR3 is built from 16 residues. The germline gives CDR1 MNHEY, CDR2 SVGEGT. The CDR3 region has the DNA TGTGCCAGCGGGTTCCACTCCGGGACAGAGAAAAACATTCAGTACTTC. This gives the protein CASGFHSGTEKNIQYF.